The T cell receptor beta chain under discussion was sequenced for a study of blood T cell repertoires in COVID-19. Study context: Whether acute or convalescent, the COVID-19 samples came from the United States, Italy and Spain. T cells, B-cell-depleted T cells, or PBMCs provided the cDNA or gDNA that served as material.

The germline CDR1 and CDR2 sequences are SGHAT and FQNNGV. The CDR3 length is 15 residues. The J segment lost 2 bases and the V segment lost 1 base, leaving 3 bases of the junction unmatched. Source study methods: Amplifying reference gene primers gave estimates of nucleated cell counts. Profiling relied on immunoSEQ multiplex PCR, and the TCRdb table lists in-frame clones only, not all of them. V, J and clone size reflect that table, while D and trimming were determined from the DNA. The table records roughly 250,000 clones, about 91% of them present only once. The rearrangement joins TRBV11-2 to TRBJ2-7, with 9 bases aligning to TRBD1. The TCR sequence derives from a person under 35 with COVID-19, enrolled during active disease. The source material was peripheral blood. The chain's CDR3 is CASSLARQGAYEQYF. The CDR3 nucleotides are TGTGCCAGCAGCTTAGCTCGACAGGGGGCCTACGAGCAGTACTTC.